This T cell receptor beta chain appears in the sequencing data of a study of blood T cell repertoires in COVID-19. Study context: T cells, B-cell-depleted T cells, or PBMCs supplied cDNA or gDNA.

Some clones are missing from TCRdb's copy, which holds only in-frame ones; the method was immunoSEQ multiplex PCR. This table holds roughly 120,000 clones, around 80% found once. The J segment lost 2 bases and the V segment lost 6 bases, leaving 3 bases of the junction unmatched. This CDR3 is built from 13 residues. Germline CDR1 reads SNHLY; CDR2 reads FYNNEI. The TCR comes from a man in his 70s with acute or convalescent COVID-19. J is TRBJ2-7 and V is TRBV2; 8 bases are a match to TRBD1. The material sequenced was peripheral blood. CDR3 nucleotide sequence: TGTGCCAGCAGGGGACAGGCCGCCTACGAGCAGTACTTC. The encoded protein is CASRGQAAYEQYF.